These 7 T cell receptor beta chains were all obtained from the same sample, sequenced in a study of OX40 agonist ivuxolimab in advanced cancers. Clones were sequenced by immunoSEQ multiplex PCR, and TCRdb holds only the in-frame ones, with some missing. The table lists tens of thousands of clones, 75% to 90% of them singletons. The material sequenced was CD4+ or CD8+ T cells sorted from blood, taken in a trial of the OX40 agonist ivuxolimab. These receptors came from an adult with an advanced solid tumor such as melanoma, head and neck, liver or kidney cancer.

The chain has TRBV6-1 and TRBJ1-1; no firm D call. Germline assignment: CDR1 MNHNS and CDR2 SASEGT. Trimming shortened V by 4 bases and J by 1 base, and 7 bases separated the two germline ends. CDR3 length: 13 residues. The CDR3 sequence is CASSATGNTEAFF. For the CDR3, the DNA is TGTGCCAGCAGTGCGACGGGGAACACTGAAGCTTTCTTT.

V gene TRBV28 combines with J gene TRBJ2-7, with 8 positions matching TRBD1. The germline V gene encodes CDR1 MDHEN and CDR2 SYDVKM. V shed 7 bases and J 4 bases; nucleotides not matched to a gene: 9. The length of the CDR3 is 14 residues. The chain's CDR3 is CASTSLQGAYEQYF. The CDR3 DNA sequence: TGTGCCAGCACCTCACTCCAGGGGGCGTACGAGCAGTACTTC.

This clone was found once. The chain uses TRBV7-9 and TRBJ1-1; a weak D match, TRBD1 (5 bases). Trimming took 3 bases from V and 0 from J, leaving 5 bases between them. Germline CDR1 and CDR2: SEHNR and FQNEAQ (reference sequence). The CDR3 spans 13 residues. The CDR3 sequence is CASSLTVNTEAFF. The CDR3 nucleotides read TGTGCCAGCAGCTTGACAGTGAACACTGAAGCTTTCTTT.

This CDR3 is CASSLASGLRVTQYF. CDR3 in DNA: TGTGCCAGCAGTTTGGCTAGCGGGCTGAGGGTGACCCAGTACTTC. The chain employs TRBV28 and TRBJ2-5; 8 nucleotides agree with TRBD2. CDR3 size: 15 residues. V lost 3 bases and J lost 7; bases outside the gene matches: 10. The germline gives CDR1 MDHEN, CDR2 SYDVKM.

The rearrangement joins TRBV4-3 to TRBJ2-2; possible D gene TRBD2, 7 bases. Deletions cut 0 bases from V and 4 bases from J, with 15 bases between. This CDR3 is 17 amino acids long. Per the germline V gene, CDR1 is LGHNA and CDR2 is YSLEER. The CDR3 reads CASSQDRGGATTGELFF. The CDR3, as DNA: TGCGCCAGCAGCCAAGATAGGGGGGGCGCAACCACCGGGGAGCTGTTTTTT.

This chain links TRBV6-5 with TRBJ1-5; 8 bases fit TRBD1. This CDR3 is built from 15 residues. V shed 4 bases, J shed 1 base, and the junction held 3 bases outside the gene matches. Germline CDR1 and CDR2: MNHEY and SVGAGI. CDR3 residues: CASSSQGASNQPQHF. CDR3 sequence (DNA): TGTGCCAGCAGTTCCCAGGGGGCGAGCAATCAGCCCCAGCATTTT.

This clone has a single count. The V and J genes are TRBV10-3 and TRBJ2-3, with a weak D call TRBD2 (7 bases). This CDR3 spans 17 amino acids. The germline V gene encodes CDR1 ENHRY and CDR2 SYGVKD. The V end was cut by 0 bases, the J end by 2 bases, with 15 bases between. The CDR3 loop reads CAISESLRGGATDTQYF. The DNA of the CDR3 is TGTGCCATCAGTGAGTCCCTAAGAGGGGGGGCCACAGATACGCAGTATTTT.